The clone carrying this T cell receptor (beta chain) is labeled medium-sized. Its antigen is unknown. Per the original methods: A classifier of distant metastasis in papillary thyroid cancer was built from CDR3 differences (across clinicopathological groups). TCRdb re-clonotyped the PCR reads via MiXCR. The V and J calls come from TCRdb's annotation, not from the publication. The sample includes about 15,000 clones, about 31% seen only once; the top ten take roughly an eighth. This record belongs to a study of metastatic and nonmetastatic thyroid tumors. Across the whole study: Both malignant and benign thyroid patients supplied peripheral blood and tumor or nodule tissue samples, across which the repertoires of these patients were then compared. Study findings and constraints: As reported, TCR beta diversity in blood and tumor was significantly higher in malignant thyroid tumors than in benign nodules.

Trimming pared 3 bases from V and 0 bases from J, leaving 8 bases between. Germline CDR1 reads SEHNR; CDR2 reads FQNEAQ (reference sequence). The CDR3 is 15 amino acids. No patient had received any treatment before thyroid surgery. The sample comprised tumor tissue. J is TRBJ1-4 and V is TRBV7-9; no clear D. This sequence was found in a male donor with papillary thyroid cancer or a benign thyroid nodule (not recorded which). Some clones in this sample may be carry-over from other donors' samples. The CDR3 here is CASSFPSSTNEKLFF. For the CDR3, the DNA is TGTGCCAGCAGCTTTCCCAGCTCAACTAATGAAAAACTGTTTTTT.